Here is one T cell receptor beta chain with its context. Its matching antigen is unknown. Sequencing was performed with immunoSEQ multiplex PCR; in TCRdb, only in-frame clones are kept and a portion is missing. The sample contains 330,000 or so clones, 86% of which appear only once. This specimen belongs to a study of cytomegalovirus exposure and HLA in healthy donors. Whole-study results and caveats: Later, an analysis found that TCR clusters from the first cohort tended to co-occur in the 120 validation repertoires.

The sequenced material came from PBMCs. The sequence came from a woman aged 18 to 35 in good health and CMV-seronegative.

The CDR3 coding sequence is TGTGCCAGCAGTCCGGCCCAGGGGGGAAATGAAAAACTGTTTTTT. This codes for CASSPAQGGNEKLFF. The V gene is TRBV27, the J gene TRBJ1-4, with 7 bases that match TRBD1. This CDR3 has 15 residues. Germline V gene data show CDR1 as MNHEY and CDR2 as SMNVEV (reference sequence). V was pared by 5 bases and J by 5 bases, with 8 bases of the junction left unmatched. Using reference TRBV27 and TRBJ1-4 for the parts outside the CDR3, the full variable domain is EAQVTQNPRYLITVTGKKLTVTCSQNMNHEYMSWYRQDPGLGLRQIYYSMNVEVTDKGDVPEGYKVSRKEKRNFPLILESPSPNQTSLYFCASSPAQGGNEKLFFGSGTQLSVL.